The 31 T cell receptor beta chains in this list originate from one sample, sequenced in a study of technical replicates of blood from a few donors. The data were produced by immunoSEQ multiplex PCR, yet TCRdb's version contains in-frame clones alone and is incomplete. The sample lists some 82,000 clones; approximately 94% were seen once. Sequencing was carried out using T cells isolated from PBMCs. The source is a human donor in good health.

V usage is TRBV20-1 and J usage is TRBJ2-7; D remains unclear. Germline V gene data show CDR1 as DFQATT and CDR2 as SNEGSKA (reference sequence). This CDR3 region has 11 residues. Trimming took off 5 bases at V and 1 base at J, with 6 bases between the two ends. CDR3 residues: CSAPSSYEQYF. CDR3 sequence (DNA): TGCAGTGCTCCCTCGTCCTACGAGCAGTACTTC.

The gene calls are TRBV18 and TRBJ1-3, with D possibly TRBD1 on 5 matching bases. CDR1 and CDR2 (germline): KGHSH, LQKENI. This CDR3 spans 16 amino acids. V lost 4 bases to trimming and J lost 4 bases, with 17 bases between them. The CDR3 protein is CASSREGVVGGNTIYF. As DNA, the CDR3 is TGTGCCAGCTCACGAGAAGGGGTGGTTGGAGGAAACACCATATATTTT.

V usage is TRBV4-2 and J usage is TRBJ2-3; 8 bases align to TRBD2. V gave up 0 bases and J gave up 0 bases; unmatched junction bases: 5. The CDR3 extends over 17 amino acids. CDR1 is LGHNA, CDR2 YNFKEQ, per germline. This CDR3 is CASSQDWASGSTDTQYF. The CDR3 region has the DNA TGTGCCAGCAGCCAAGATTGGGCTAGCGGGAGCACAGATACGCAGTATTTT.

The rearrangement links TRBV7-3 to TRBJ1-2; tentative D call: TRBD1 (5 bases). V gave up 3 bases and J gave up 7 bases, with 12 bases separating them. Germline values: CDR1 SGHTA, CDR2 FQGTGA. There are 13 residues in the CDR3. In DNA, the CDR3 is TGTGCCAGCAGCTTGGGGCTGGGGTCTGGCTACACCTTC. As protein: CASSLGLGSGYTF.

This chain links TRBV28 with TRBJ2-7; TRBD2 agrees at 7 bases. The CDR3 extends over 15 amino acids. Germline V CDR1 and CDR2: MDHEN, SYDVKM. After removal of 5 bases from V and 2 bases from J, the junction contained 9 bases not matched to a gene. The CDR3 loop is CASSEERESPYEQYF. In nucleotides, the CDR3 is TGTGCCAGCAGTGAAGAGCGGGAATCCCCCTACGAGCAGTACTTC.

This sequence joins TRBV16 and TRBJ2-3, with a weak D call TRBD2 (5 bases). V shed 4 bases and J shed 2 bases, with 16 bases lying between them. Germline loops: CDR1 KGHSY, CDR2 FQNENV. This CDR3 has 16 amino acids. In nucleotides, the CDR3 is TGTGCCAGCAGCCCTCTGGGAGCCAGTCTCACAGATACGCAGTATTTT. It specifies CASSPLGASLTDTQYF.

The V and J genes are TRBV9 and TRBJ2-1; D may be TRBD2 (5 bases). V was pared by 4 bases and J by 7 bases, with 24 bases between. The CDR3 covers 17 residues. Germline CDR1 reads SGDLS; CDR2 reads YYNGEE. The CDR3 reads CASSTSSGRVRGNEQFF. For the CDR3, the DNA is TGTGCCAGCAGCACTTCGTCTGGGCGGGTTCGAGGAAATGAGCAGTTCTTC. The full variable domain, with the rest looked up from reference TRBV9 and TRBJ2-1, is DSGVTQTPKHLITATGQRVTLRCSPRSGDLSVYWYQQSLDQGLQFLIQYYNGEERAKGNILERFSAQQFPDLHSELNLSSLELGDSALYFCASSTSSGRVRGNEQFFGPGTRLTVL.

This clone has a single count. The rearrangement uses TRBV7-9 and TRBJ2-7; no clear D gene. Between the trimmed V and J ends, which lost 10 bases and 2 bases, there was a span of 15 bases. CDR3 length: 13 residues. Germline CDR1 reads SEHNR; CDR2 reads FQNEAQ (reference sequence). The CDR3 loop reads CATQDTNTYEQYF. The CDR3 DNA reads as TGTGCCACCCAAGACACGAATACCTACGAGCAGTACTTC.

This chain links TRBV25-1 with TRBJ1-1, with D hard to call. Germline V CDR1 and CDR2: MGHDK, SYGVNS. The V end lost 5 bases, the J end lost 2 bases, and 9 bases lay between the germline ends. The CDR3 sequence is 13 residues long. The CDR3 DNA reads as TGTGCCAGCAGTTTAGAGATAAACACTGAAGCTTTCTTT. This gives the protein CASSLEINTEAFF.

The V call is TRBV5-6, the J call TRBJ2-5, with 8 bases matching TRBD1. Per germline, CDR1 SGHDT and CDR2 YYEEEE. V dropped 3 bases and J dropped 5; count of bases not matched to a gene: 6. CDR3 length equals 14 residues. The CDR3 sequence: CASSWDRIFETQYF. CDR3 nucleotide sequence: TGTGCCAGCAGCTGGGACAGGATTTTCGAGACCCAGTACTTC.

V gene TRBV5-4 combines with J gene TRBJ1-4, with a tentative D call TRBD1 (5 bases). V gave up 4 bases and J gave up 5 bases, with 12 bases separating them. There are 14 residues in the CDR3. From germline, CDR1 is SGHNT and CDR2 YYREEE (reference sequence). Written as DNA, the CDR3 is TGTGCCAGCAGCCAAGATACAGGAAATGAAAAACTGTTTTTT. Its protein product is CASSQDTGNEKLFF.

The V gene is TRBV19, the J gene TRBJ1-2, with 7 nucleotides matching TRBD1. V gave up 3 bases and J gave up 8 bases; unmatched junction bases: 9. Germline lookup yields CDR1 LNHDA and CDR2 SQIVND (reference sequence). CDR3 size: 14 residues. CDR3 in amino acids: CASSMQTGSKGYTF. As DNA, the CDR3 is TGTGCCAGTAGTATGCAGACAGGGAGTAAAGGCTACACCTTC.

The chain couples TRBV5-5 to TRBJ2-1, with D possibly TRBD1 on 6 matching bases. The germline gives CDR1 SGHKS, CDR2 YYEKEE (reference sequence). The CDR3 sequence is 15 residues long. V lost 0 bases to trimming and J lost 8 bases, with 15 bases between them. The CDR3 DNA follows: TGTGCCAGCAGCTTGGGGCCAGGGGCTGGGCATGAGCAGTTCTTC. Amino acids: CASSLGPGAGHEQFF. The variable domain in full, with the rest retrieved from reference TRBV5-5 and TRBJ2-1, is DAGVTQSPTHLIKTRGQQVTLRCSPISGHKSVSWYQQVLGQGPQFIFQYYEKEERGRGNFPDRFSARQFPNYSSELNVNALLLGDSALYLCASSLGPGAGHEQFFGPGTRLTVL.

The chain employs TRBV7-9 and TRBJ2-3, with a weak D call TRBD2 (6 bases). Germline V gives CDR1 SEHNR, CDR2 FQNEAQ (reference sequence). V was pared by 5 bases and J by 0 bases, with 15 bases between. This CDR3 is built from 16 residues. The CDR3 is CASSARGSLSTDTQYF. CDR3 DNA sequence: TGTGCCAGCAGCGCGCGGGGAAGCCTTAGCACAGATACGCAGTATTTT.

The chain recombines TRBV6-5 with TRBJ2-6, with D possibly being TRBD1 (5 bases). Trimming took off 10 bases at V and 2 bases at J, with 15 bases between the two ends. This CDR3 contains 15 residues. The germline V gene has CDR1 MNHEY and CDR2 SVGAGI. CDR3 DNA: TGTGCCATTAAGGGGTCTATCCCTGGGGCCAACGTCCTGACTTTC. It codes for CAIKGSIPGANVLTF.

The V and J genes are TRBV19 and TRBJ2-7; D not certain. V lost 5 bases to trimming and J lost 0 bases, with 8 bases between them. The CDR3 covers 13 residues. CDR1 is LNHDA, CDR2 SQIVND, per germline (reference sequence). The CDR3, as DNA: TGTGCCAGTAGTCGCACCGGCTCCTACGAGCAGTACTTC. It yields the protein CASSRTGSYEQYF.

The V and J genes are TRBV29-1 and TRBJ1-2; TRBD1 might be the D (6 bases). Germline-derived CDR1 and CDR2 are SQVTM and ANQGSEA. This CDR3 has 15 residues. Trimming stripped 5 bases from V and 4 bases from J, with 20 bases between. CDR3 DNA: TGCAGCGTTATTCCCAGGGATAAGGGGGTCTATGGCTACACCTTC. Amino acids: CSVIPRDKGVYGYTF.

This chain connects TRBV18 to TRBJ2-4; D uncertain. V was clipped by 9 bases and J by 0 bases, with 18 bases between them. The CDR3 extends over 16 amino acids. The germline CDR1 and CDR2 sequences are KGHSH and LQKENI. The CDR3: CASIDGANQAKNIQYF. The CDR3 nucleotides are TGTGCCAGTATTGACGGAGCGAACCAAGCCAAAAACATTCAGTACTTC.

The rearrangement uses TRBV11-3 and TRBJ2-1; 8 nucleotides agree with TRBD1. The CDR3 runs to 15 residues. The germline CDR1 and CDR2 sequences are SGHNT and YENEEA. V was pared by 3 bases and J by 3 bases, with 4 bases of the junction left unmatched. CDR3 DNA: TGTGCCAGCAGCTTCGACAGGGGTTTCTACAATGAGCAGTTCTTC. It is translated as CASSFDRGFYNEQFF.

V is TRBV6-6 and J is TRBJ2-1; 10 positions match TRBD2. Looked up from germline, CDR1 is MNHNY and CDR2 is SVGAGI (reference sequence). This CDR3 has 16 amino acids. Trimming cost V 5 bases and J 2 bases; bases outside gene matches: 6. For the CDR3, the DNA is TGTGCCAGCAGTACCGGCGGACTAGCGGCCTACAATGAGCAGTTCTTC. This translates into CASSTGGLAAYNEQFF.

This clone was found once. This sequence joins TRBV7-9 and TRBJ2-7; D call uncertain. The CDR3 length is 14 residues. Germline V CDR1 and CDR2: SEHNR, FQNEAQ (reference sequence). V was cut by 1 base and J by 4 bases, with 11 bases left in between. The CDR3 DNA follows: TGTGCCAGCAGCTTAGTCGCGACTTCATACGAGCAGTACTTC. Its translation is CASSLVATSYEQYF.

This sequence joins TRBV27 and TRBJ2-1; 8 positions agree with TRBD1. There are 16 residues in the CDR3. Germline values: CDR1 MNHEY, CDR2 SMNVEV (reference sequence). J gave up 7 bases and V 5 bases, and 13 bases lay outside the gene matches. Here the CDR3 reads CASSPYSRTGLNEQFF. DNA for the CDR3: TGTGCCAGCAGTCCCTATTCAAGGACAGGGCTAAATGAGCAGTTCTTC.

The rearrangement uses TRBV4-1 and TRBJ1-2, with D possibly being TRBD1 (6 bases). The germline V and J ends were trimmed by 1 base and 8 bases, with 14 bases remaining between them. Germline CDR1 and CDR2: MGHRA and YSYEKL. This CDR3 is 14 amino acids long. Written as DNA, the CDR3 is TGCGCCAGCAGCCAAGTGGGGGCTAGTCACGGCTACACCTTC. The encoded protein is CASSQVGASHGYTF.

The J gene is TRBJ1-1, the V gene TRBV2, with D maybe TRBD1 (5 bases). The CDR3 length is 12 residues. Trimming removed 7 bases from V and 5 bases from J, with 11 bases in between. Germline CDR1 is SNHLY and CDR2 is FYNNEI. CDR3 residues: CASKTVGTEAFF. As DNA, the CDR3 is TGTGCCAGCAAGACAGTAGGTACTGAAGCTTTCTTT. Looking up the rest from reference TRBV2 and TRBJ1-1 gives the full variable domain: EPEVTQTPSHQVTQMGQEVILRCVPISNHLYFYWYRQILGQKVEFLVSFYNNEISEKSEIFDDQFSVERPDGSNFTLKIRSTKLEDSAMYFCASKTVGTEAFFGQGTRLTVV.

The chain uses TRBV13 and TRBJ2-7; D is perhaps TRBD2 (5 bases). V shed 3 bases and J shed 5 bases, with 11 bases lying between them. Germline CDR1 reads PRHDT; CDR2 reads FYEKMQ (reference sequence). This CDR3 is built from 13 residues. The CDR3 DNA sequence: TGTGCCAGCAGCTTTCGGGGATCCCACGAGCAGTACTTC. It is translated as CASSFRGSHEQYF.

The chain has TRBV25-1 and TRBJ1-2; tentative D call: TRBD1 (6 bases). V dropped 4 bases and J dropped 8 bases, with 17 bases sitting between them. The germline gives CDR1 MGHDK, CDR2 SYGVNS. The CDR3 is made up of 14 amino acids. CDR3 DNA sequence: TGTGCCAGCAGTGCCCTCGACAGGTCGAGCGGCTACACCTTC. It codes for CASSALDRSSGYTF.

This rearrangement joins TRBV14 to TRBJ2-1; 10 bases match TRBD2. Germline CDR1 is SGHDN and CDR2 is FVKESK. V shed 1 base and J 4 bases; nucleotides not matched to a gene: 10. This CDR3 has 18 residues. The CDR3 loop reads CASSQAGVSGRRYNEQFF. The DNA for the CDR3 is TGTGCCAGCAGCCAAGCGGGGGTTAGCGGGAGGAGGTACAATGAGCAGTTCTTC.

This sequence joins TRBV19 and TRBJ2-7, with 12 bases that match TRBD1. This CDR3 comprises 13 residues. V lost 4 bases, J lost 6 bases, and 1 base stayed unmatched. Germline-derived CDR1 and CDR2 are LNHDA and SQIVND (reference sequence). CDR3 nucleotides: TGTGCCAGTAGTAGGGACAGGGGGCGCGAGCAGTACTTC. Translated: CASSRDRGREQYF.

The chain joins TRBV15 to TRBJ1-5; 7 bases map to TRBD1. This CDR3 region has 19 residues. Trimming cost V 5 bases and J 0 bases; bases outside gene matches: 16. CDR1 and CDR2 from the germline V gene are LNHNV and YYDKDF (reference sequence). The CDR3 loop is CATSHDRDSSIDSNQPQHF. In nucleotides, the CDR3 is TGTGCCACCAGCCACGACCGGGACAGCTCAATCGATAGCAATCAGCCCCAGCATTTT.

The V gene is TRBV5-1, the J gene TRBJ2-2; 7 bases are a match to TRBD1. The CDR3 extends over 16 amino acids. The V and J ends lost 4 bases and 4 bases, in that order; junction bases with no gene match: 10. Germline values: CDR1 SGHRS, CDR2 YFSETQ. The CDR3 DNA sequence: TGCGCCAGCAGCGAACCGGGACAGACTATCACCGGGGAGCTGTTTTTT. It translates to CASSEPGQTITGELFF.

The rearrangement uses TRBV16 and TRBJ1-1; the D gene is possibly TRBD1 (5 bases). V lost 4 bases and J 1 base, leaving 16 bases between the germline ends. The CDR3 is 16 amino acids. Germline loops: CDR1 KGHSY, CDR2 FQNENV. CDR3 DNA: TGTGCCAGCAGCCCCCCGGTAGGGGTAACGAACACTGAAGCTTTCTTT. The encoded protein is CASSPPVGVTNTEAFF.